These 12 T cell receptor beta chains were sequenced from one sample in a study of shared clonotypes between healthy human individuals. Clones were read by immunoSEQ multiplex PCR, and TCRdb kept only the in-frame ones, dropping some. The data contain 2 million to 2.5 million clones, approximately 96% of them singletons. The specimen sequenced was naive CD4+ T cells sorted from blood. The sample's subset: CD45RA+ positively selected. The receptors originated from a man younger than 30 in good health.

Of note for this clone: The sample contains more than one DNA sequence encoding this CDR3. This chain connects TRBV19 to TRBJ1-5; no firm D call. V was clipped by 7 bases and J by 2 bases, with 6 bases between them. Germline CDR1 and CDR2: LNHDA and SQIVND (reference sequence). CDR3 size: 12 residues. This chain's CDR3 is CASTEGNQPQHF. The CDR3 coding sequence is TGTGCCAGTACCGAGGGCAATCAGCCCCAGCATTTT. Full variable domain (rest looked up from reference TRBV19 and TRBJ1-5): DGGITQSPKYLFRKEGQNVTLSCEQNLNHDAMYWYRQDPGQGLRLIYYSQIVNDFQKGDIAEGYSVSREKKESFPLTVTSAQKNPTAFYLCASTEGNQPQHFGDGTRLSIL.

The rearrangement links TRBV7-2 to TRBJ2-3; 7 nucleotides align to TRBD2. The CDR3 is 17 residues long. CDR1 and CDR2 from the germline V gene are SGHTA and FQGNSA. Unmatched junction bases numbered 9, after V lost 0 bases and J lost 3 bases. The CDR3 here is CASSLAPAGMGTDTQYF. The CDR3 nucleotides read TGTGCCAGCAGCTTAGCACCAGCGGGGATGGGGACAGATACGCAGTATTTT.

On this clone itself: This CDR3 is also generated by other DNA sequences in the sample. The chain links TRBV2 to TRBJ2-7, with TRBD1 as a possible D gene (6 bases). Germline V gene sequence: CDR1 SNHLY, CDR2 FYNNEI. Trimming shortened V by 4 bases and J by 6 bases, and 7 bases separated the two germline ends. This CDR3 is built from 11 residues. CDR3 nucleotides: TGTGCCAGCAGTGTACAGGGCGAGCAGTACTTC. Protein sequence: CASSVQGEQYF.

This clone was seen a few times. This chain uses TRBV5-3 with TRBJ1-1, with a weak D call TRBD1 (6 bases). TRBV5-3 is an open reading frame whose function is uncertain. The length of the CDR3 is 15 residues. V gave up 2 bases and J gave up 4 bases, with 15 bases separating them. The CDR3 coding sequence is TGTGCCAGAAGCTTTGGTGGACAGTGCGGCACTGAAGCTTTCTTT. Residues: CARSFGGQCGTEAFF.

This clone was detected a few times. The identical CDR3 is also encoded by other nucleotide sequences in the sample. V usage is TRBV5-1 and J usage is TRBJ1-2; no definite D call. CDR3 size: 13 residues. Germline CDR1 and CDR2: SGHRS and YFSETQ. Trimming shortened V by 0 bases and J by 5 bases, and 8 bases separated the two germline ends. CDR3 nucleotides: TGCGCCAGCAGCTTGGAAGGACCTTATGGCTACACCTTC. Amino acids: CASSLEGPYGYTF.

The chain has TRBV19 and TRBJ1-4; 7 nucleotides line up with TRBD1. V trimming: 0 bases; J trimming: 0 bases; junction bases outside the gene matches: 10. The V gene's germline CDR1 is LNHDA and CDR2 SQIVND (reference sequence). The CDR3 is 19 residues long. CDR3 sequence: CASSIDPKFQGATNEKLFF. In DNA form, the CDR3 reads TGTGCCAGTAGTATAGACCCCAAGTTTCAGGGGGCAACTAATGAAAAACTGTTTTTT.

V gene TRBV21-1 combines with J gene TRBJ1-4; no DNA check was done on the table's D call, TRBD1. TRBV21-1 is given as a pseudogene. The CDR3 has 18 residues. The CDR3 DNA sequence: TGTGCCAGCAGCAAACCCTGCTTTTACAGGGGGAATAATGAAAAACTGTTTTTT. It is translated as CASSKPCFYRGNNEKLFF.

The chain joins TRBV19 to TRBJ2-7; 7 bases are shared with TRBD2. The CDR3 has 16 amino acids. Trimming removed 9 bases from V and 2 bases from J; junction bases left unmatched: 16. Germline loops: CDR1 LNHDA, CDR2 SQIVND (reference sequence). DNA for the CDR3: TGTGCCAGCAAGCAAGGGAGGACGGGAGGCCCCTACGAGCAGTACTTC. Encoded protein: CASKQGRTGGPYEQYF.

V gene TRBV2 combines with J gene TRBJ2-7; 12 bases are shared with TRBD1. The ends lost 10 bases at V and 3 bases at J; junction bases unmatched: 10. CDR3 length equals 15 residues. Germline CDR1 and CDR2: SNHLY and FYNNEI. The CDR3 DNA reads as TGTGCCAACAAGGGGGGACAGGGGGCATTCTACGAGCAGTACTTC. It yields the protein CANKGGQGAFYEQYF.

The chain couples TRBV7-2 to TRBJ2-7; 7 bases line up with TRBD1. Germline lookup yields CDR1 SGHTA and CDR2 FQGNSA. Losses at the gene ends were 4 bases for V and 7 bases for J; bases not matched to a gene: 10. This CDR3 has 14 amino acids. The CDR3 nucleotides are TGTGCCAGCAGCTCCGGCCCAGGGGGAGTAGAGCAGTACTTC. This gives the protein CASSSGPGGVEQYF.

The chain links TRBV28 to TRBJ1-1; D is perhaps TRBD1 (5 bases). CDR3 length equals 13 residues. Germline V lookup: CDR1 MDHEN, CDR2 SYDVKM. Between the trimmed V and J ends, which lost 10 bases and 5 bases, there was a span of 17 bases. CDR3 sequence reads: CATSNPGGTEAFF. Here the CDR3 DNA reads TGTGCCACCTCAAACCCGGGGGGTACTGAAGCTTTCTTT. Full variable domain (missing parts from reference TRBV28 and TRBJ1-1): DVKVTQSSRYLVKRTGEKVFLECVQDMDHENMFWYRQDPGLGLRLIYFSYDVKMKEKGDIPEGYSVSREKKERFSLILESASTNQTSMYLCATSNPGGTEAFFGQGTRLTVV.

The chain uses TRBV27 and TRBJ1-2; TRBD1 agrees at 8 bases. The germline CDR1 and CDR2 sequences are MNHEY and SMNVEV (reference sequence). The CDR3 covers 14 residues. Germline trimming cut 5 bases from V and 7 bases from J; bases unmatched to any gene: 9. DNA for the CDR3: TGTGCCAGCAGTCGCAGTACAGGGGGGGGTGGCTACACCTTC. Protein sequence: CASSRSTGGGGYTF.